This T cell receptor (beta chain) was sequenced during a study of cytomegalovirus exposure and HLA in healthy donors. Study conclusions and caveats: As confirmed in vitro, a few CMV-associated chains were specific for CMV antigens.

At sampling all donors were nominally healthy, likely with unrecorded immune exposures. The CDR3 has 15 amino acids. V was clipped by 3 bases and J by 0 bases, with 9 bases between them. Looked up from germline, CDR1 is MNHNS and CDR2 is SASEGT. This clone was recorded once. Its antigen remains unknown. PCR employed 60 Vbeta and 13 Jbeta primers. Here immunoSEQ multiplex PCR was the method, and the copy in TCRdb shows in-frame clones only, minus some. The sample includes around 110,000 clones, roughly three quarters seen only once; the top ten take roughly 1.6%. The specimen sequenced was PBMCs. This chain joins TRBV6-1 and TRBJ1-3; D perhaps matches TRBD1 (5 bases). This TCR came from a woman aged 18 to 35 in good health and CMV-seronegative. This chain's CDR3 is CASSEQDNSGNTIYF. For the CDR3, the DNA is TGTGCCAGCAGTGAGCAGGACAACTCTGGAAACACCATATATTTT.